This T cell receptor (beta chain) appears in the sequencing data of a study of OX40 agonist ivuxolimab in advanced cancers. In the study overall: Patients were treated with ivuxolimab, an agonistic anti-OX40 (CD134) antibody. Notes on the study in general: Clonal expansion from baseline to week 6 occurred in both CD4+ and CD8+ T cells.

With respect to this clone: The antigen remains unidentified.

The protocol was immunoSEQ multiplex PCR, while the TCRdb copy is restricted to in-frame clones and leaves out a portion. This table has approximately 28,000 clones, approximately 84% appearing once. CDR3 length: 17 amino acids. The sample was CD4+ or CD8+ T cells sorted from blood, taken in a trial of the OX40 agonist ivuxolimab. The rearrangement links TRBV21-1 to TRBJ2-5; TRBD2, the table's D call, lacks a check against the DNA. TRBV21-1 is a pseudogene. This clonotype was obtained from an adult with an advanced solid tumor such as melanoma, head and neck, liver or kidney cancer. This CDR3 is CASSITGTSGEGETQYF. The CDR3 DNA reads as TGTGCCAGCAGCATTACGGGGACTAGCGGGGAGGGGGAGACCCAGTACTTC.